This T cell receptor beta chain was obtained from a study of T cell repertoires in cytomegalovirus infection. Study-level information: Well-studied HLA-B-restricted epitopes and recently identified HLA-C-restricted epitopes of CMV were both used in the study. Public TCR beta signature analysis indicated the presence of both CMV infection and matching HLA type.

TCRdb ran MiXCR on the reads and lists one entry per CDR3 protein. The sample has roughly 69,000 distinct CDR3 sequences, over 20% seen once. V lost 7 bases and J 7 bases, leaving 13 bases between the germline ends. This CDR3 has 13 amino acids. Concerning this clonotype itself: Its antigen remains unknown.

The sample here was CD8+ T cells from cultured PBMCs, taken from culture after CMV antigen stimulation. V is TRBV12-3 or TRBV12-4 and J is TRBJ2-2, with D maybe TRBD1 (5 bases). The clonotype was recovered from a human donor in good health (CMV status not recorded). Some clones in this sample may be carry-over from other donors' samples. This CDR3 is CASIPGYGGELFF. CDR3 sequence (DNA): TGTGCCAGCATCCCAGGGTACGGCGGGGAGCTGTTTTTT.